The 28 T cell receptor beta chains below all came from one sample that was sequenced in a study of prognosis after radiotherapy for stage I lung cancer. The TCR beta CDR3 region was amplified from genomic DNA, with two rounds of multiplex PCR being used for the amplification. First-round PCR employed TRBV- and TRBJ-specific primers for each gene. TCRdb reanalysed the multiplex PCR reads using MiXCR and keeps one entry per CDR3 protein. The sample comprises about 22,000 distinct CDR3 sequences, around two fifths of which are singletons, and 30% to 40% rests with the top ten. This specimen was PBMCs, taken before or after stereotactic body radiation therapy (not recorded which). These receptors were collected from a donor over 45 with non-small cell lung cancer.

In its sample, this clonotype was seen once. CDR3 region: CASTRPLSRYSNQPQHF. In nucleotides, the CDR3 is TGTGCCAGCACCAGGCCCCTCTCCCGATATAGCAATCAGCCCCAGCATTTT. V usage is TRBV6-2 or TRBV6-3 and J usage is TRBJ1-5; D call uncertain. The CDR3 contains 17 residues. V was shortened by 7 bases and J by 0 bases, with 19 bases between the two germline ends. The germline gives CDR1 MNHEY, CDR2 SVGEGT.

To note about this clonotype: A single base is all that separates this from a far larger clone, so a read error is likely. DNA for the CDR3: TGTGCCAGCAGTGAGGACAGGGGATTTGGGCCTAGCCCAGATACGCAGTATTTT. Translating gives CASSEDRGFGPSPDTQYF. The rearrangement joins TRBV6-1 to TRBJ2-3, with TRBD1 matching over 9 bases. V shed 3 bases and J 4 bases; nucleotides not matched to a gene: 14. The CDR3 covers 18 residues. The germline CDR1 and CDR2 sequences are MNHNS and SASEGT.

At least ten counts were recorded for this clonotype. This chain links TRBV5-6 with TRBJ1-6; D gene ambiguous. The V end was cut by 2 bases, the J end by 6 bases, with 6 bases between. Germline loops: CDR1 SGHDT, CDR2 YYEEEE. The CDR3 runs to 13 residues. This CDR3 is CASSLEGNSPLHF. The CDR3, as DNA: TGTGCCAGCAGCTTAGAGGGTAATTCACCCCTCCACTTT.

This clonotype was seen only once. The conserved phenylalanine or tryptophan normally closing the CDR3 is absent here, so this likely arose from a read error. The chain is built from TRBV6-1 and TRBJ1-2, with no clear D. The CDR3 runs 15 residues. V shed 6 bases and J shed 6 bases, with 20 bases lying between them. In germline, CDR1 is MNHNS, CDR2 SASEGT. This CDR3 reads CASRSTPRGLNGYTL. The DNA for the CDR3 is TGTGCCAGCAGATCGACGCCGCGCGGGCTGAATGGCTACACCTTA.

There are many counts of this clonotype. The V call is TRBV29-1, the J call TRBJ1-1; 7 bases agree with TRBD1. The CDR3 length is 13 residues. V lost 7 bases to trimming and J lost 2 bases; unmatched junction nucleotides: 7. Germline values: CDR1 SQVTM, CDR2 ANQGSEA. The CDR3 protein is CSARQGRNTEAFF. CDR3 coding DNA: TGCAGCGCAAGACAGGGACGTAACACTGAAGCTTTCTTT.

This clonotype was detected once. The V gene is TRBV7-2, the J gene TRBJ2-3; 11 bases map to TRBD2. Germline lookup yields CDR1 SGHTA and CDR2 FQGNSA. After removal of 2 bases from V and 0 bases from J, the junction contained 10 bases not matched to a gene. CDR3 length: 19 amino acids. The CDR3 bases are TGTGCCAGCAGCTTAACCCCCGGGACTAGCGGAACTAGCACAGATACGCAGTATTTT. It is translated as CASSLTPGTSGTSTDTQYF.

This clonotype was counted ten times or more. CDR3 DNA: TGCGCCAGCAGCTTGTATGGGGGGGAGGAGACCCAGTACTTC. Its protein product is CASSLYGGEETQYF. The chain has TRBV5-1 and TRBJ2-5; 7 positions agree with TRBD2. CDR1 and CDR2 from the germline V gene are SGHRS and YFSETQ. CDR3 size: 14 residues. The V segment lost 1 base and the J segment 5 bases; nucleotides outside the gene matches: 5.

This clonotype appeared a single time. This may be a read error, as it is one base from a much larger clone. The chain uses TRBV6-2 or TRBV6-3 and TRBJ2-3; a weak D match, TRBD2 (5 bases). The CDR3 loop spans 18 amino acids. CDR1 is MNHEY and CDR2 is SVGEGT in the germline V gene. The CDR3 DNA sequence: TGTGCCAGCAGTTACCCCCCTCTGTGGCGGGCCGGCACATATACGCAGTATTTT. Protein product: CASSYPPLWRAGTYTQYF.

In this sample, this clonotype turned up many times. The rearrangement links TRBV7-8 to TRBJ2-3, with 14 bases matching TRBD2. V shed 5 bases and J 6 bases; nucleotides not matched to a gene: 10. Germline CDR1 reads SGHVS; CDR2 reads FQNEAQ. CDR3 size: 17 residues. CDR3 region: CASSKGSTSGRADTQYF. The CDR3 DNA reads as TGTGCCAGCAGCAAAGGCTCGACTAGCGGGAGGGCGGATACGCAGTATTTT. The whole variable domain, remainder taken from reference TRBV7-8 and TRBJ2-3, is GAGVSQSPRYKVAKRGQDVALRCDPISGHVSLFWYQQALGQGPEFLTYFQNEAQLDKSGLPSDRFFAERPEGSVSTLKIQRTQQEDSAVYLCASSKGSTSGRADTQYFGPGTRLTVL.

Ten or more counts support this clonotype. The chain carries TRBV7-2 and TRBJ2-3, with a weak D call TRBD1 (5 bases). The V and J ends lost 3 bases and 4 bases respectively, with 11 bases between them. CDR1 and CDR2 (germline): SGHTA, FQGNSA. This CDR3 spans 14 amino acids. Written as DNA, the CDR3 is TGTGCCAGCAGCTTGGGGCTCCATGCAGATACGCAGTATTTT. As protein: CASSLGLHADTQYF.

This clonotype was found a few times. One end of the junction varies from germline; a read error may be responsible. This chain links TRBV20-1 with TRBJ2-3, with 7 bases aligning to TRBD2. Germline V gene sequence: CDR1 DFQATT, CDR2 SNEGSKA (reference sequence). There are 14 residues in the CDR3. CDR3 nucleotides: TGCAGTGCTAGAGGAGCTAGCGGCACGGATACGCAGTATTTT. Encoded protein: CSARGASGTDTQYF.

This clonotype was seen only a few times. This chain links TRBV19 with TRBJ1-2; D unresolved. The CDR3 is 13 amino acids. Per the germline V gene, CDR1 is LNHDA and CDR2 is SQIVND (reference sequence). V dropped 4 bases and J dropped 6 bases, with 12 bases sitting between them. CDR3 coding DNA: TGTGCCAGTAGTAAAGGAAACGAGGATGGCTACACCTTC. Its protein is CASSKGNEDGYTF.

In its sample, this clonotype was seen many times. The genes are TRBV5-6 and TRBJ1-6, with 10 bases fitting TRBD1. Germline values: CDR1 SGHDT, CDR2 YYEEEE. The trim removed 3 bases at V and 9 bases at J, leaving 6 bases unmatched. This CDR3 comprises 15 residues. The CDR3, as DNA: TGTGCCAGCAGCTCGAGAGACAGGGGGCCTTCACCCCTCCACTTT. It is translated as CASSSRDRGPSPLHF.

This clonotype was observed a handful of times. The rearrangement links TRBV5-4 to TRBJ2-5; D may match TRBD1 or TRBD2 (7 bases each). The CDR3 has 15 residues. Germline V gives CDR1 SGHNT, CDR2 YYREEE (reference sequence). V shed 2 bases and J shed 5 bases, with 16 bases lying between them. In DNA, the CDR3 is TGTGCCAGCAGCTTAACCAGGGGGGGGGGGGAGACCCAGTACTTC. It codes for CASSLTRGGGETQYF.

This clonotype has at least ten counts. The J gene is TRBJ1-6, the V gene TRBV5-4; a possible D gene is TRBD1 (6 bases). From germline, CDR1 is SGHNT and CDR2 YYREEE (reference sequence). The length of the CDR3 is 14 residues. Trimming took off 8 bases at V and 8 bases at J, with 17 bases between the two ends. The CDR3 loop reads CASSRTALDSPLHF. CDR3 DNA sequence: TGTGCCAGTAGTAGGACAGCCTTGGATTCACCCCTCCACTTT. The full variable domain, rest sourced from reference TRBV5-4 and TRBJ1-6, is ETGVTQSPTHLIKTRGQQVTLRCSSQSGHNTVSWYQQALGQGPQFIFQYYREEENGRGNFPPRFSGLQFPNYSSELNVNALELDDSALYLCASSRTALDSPLHFGNGTRLTVT.

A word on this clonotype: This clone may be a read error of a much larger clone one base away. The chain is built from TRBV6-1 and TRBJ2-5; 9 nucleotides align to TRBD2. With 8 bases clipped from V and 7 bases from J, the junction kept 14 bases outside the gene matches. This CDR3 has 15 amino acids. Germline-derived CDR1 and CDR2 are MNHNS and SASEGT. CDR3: CASGLRREGLVTQYF. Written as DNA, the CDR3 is TGTGCCAGCGGTCTCCGGCGGGAGGGCCTCGTGACCCAGTACTTC.

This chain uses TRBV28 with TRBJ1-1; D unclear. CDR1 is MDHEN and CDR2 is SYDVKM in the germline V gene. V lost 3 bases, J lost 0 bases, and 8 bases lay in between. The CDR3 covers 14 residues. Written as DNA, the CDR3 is TGTGCCAGCAGTTTTGCCGGGATGAACACTGAAGCTTTCTTT. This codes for CASSFAGMNTEAFF. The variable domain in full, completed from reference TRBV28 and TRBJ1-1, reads DVKVTQSSRYLVKRTGEKVFLECVQDMDHENMFWYRQDPGLGLRLIYFSYDVKMKEKGDIPEGYSVSREKKERFSLILESASTNQTSMYLCASSFAGMNTEAFFGQGTRLTVV.

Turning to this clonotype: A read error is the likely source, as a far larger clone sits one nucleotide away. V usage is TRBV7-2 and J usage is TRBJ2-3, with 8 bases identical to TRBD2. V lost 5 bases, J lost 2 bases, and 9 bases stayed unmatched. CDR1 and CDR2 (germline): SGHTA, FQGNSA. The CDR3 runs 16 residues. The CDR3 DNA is TGTGCCAGCAGCGTAGAATGGCGGGGGGTCACAGATACGCAGTATTTT. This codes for CASSVEWRGVTDTQYF.

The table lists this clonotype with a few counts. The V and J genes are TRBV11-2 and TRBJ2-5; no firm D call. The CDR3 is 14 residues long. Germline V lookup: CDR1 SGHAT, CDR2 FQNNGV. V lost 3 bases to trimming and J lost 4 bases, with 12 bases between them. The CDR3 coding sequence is TGTGCCAGCAGCTTTAATCCCCTTGGAGAGACCCAGTACTTC. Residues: CASSFNPLGETQYF.

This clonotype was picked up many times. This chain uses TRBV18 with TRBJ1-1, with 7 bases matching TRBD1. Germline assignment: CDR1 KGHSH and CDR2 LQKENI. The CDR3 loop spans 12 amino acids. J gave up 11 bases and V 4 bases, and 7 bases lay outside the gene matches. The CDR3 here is CASSLKGARAFF. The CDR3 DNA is TGTGCCAGCTCACTTAAGGGGGCGCGGGCTTTCTTT.

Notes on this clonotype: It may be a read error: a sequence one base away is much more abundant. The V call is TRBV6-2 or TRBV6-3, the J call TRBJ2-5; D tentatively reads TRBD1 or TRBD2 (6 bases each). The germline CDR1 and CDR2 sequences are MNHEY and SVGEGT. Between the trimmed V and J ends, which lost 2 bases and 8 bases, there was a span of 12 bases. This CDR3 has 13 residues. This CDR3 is CASSYGGLDTQYF. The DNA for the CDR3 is TGTGCCAGCAGTTACGGGGGGCTGGATACCCAGTACTTC.

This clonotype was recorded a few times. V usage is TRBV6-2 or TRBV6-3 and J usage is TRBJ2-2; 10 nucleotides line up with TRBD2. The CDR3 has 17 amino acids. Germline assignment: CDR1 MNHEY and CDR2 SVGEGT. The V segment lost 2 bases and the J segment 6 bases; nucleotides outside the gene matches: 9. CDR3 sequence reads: CASSYAGAGGLAGELFF. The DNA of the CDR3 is TGTGCCAGCAGTTACGCTGGAGCGGGAGGGCTGGCCGGGGAGCTGTTTTTT.

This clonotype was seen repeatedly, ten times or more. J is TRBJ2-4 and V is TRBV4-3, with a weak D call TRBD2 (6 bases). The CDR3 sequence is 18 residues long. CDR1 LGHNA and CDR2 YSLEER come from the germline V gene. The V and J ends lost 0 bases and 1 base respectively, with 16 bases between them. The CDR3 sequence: CASSQDWRGVIAKNIQYF. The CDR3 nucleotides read TGCGCCAGCAGCCAAGATTGGCGGGGCGTTATCGCCAAAAACATTCAGTACTTC.

The CDR3 nucleotides read TGTGCCAGCAGCGAGGACAGGGGGAACACTGAAGCTTTCTTT. Its protein product is CASSEDRGNTEAFF. J is TRBJ1-1 and V is TRBV16; 9 nucleotides align to TRBD1. Per germline, CDR1 KGHSY and CDR2 FQNENV. The V gene end was trimmed by 5 bases and the J gene end by 1 base; junction bases not matched to a gene: 2. The CDR3 is made up of 14 amino acids.

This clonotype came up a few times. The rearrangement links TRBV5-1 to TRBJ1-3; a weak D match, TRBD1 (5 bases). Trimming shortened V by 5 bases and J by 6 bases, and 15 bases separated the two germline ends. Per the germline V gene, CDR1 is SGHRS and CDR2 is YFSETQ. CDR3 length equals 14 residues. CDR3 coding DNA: TGCGCCAGCAGGTCTGGGGGAGTCCAAAACACCATATATTTT. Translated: CASRSGGVQNTIYF.

The CDR3 here is CASSFNPGGETQYF. DNA of the CDR3: TGTGCCAGCTCATTCAATCCAGGGGGAGAGACCCAGTACTTC. The chain uses TRBV18 and TRBJ2-5, with 7 bases lining up with TRBD1. Germline V gene data show CDR1 as KGHSH and CDR2 as LQKENI. The CDR3 consists of 14 residues. V gave up 5 bases and J gave up 4 bases; unmatched junction bases: 7.

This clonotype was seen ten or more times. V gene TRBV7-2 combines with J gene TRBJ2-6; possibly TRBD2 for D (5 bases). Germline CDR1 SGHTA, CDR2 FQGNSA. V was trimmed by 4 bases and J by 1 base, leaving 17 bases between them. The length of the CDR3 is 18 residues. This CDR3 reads CASSSGIPTLSGANVLTF. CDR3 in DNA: TGTGCCAGCAGCTCCGGGATTCCGACCCTATCTGGGGCCAACGTCCTGACTTTC.

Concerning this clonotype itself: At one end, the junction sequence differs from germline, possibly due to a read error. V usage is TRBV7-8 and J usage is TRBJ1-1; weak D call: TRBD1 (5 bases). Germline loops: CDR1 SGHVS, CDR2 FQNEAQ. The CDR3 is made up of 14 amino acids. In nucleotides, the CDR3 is TGTGCCAGCAGCTTAGGGGGGATGAACACTGAAGCTTTATTT. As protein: CASSLGGMNTEALF.